These T cell receptor beta chains were read from a single sample in a study of blood T cell repertoires in COVID-19. Sequencing used immunoSEQ multiplex PCR; TCRdb keeps in-frame clones, though not all of them. The table has around 300,000 clones, roughly 86% seen once. The sequenced sample was PBMCs or T cells enriched from blood (not recorded which). The receptors derive from a woman under 30 who had recovered from COVID-19. Each CDR3 is given with its conserved first and last residue. The order of the fields is clone size, D gene, V gene, J gene, CDR3 DNA, CDR3 protein. The D gene is left open where the match is weak. The size of a clone is reported for some rows only, either as once, few or many, or as a class for expanded clones.

>.|TRBD2|TRBV10-3|TRBJ2-7
TGTGCCATCAGAGGTAGCGGAGCGGGAGTCGAGCAGTACTTC
CAIRGSGAGVEQYF
>.|.|TRBV5-8|TRBJ1-1
TGTGCCAGCAGCTTGGAGCGTCAGGGAATGAACACTGAAGCTTTCTTT
CASSLERQGMNTEAFF
>.|.|TRBV28|TRBJ1-2
TGTGCCAGCAGAGTGTACCTAGGGGCGGGAGCTAACTATGGCTACACCTTC
CASRVYLGAGANYGYTF
>few|TRBD1|TRBV5-1|TRBJ2-1
TGCGCCAGCAGCCCCAATTATCCGGGACAGGCCCATCGGGGGCAGTTCTTC
CASSPNYPGQAHRGQFF
>.|.|TRBV3-1/TRBV3-2|TRBJ1-3
TGTGCCAGCAGCCACTATGATCAGGGGCCTGGAAACACCATATATTTT
CASSHYDQGPGNTIYF
>.|.|TRBV11-2|TRBJ2-5
TGTGCCAGCAGCGGTAGCACCCGTGAGACCCAGTACTTC
CASSGSTRETQYF
>.|TRBD2|TRBV27|TRBJ2-1
TGTGCCAGCAGTTTAGCGGGGGGGCCCTACAATGAGCAGTTCTTC
CASSLAGGPYNEQFF
>.|TRBD1|TRBV9|TRBJ1-3
TGTGCCAGCAGCACGACAGGGGGCGTTGCTGGAAACACCATATATTTT
CASSTTGGVAGNTIYF
>.|TRBD1|TRBV6-5|TRBJ1-1
TGTGCCAGCAGCCGTGGGACAGGGATTGAAGCTTTCTTT
CASSRGTGIEAFF
>.|.|TRBV7-9|TRBJ2-2
TGTGCCAGCAGCCCCCCAGGGGAAGCCGGGGAGCTGTTTTTT
CASSPPGEAGELFF
>once|.|TRBV11-2|TRBJ1-2
TGTGCCAGCAGCTTGGCGGGGGATCGGGGCTACACCTTC
CASSLAGDRGYTF
>.|.|TRBV7-9|TRBJ2-5
TGTGCCAGCAGCTTCCTAGACCCTACGGGGGCCCAGTACTTC
CASSFLDPTGAQYF
>.|TRBD2|TRBV10-2|TRBJ2-1
TGCGCCAGCAGTGAGTCGACTAGCGGAAACAATGAGCAGTTCTTC
CASSESTSGNNEQFF
>.|.|TRBV9|TRBJ1-5
TGTGCCAGCAGCGTAGGGCAGGGCCCTCAGCCCCAGCATTTT
CASSVGQGPQPQHF
>.|TRBD1|TRBV5-1|TRBJ1-4
TGCGCCAGCAGCTCCCGAACAGGGGCGGGGAATGAAAAACTGTTTTTT
CASSSRTGAGNEKLFF
>few|.|TRBV9|TRBJ2-7
TGTGCCAGCAGCGTAGACCCCTCGGGGATCGAGCAGTACTTC
CASSVDPSGIEQYF
>.|.|TRBV9|TRBJ2-2
TGTGCCAGCAGCGTAGACGTCACAGGTAGAGCCGGGGAGCTGTTTTTT
CASSVDVTGRAGELFF
>.|.|TRBV7-2|TRBJ2-1
TGTGCCAGCAGTCCCTCTCCTGAGGACAGCCCGAGCTCCTACAATGAGCAGTTCTTC
CASSPSPEDSPSSYNEQFF
>.|.|TRBV30|TRBJ2-3
TGTGCCTGGACAGGGTTGGGAATAAGCACAGATACGCAGTATTTT
CAWTGLGISTDTQYF
>few|TRBD2|TRBV7-9|TRBJ2-7
TGTGCCAGCAGCCCCGGACTAGCGGGAATCCACGAGCAGTACTTC
CASSPGLAGIHEQYF
>once|TRBD1|TRBV6-2/TRBV6-3|TRBJ1-2
TGTGCCAGCAGTCCCCCCCGGGACAGAGGGCACTATGGCTACACCTTC
CASSPPRDRGHYGYTF
>.|.|TRBV11-2|TRBJ2-3
TGTGCCAGCAGCTTAGATCGGTCAGATACGCAGTATTTT
CASSLDRSDTQYF